The rows below give T cell receptor beta chains drawn from one sample of a study of Graves' ophthalmopathy and Graves' hyperthyroidism. Each CDR3 protein gets one entry after TCRdb re-called the multiplex PCR reads with MiXCR. The sample records hundreds of thousands of distinct CDR3 sequences, about 20% being singletons. The specimen sequenced was peripheral blood. All receptors come from a woman under 30 with stable Graves' hyperthyroidism. Some clones in this sample may be carry-over from other donors' samples. The CDR3 runs from the conserved cysteine through the conserved F or W. D genes are given only for firm matches. Size is stated for part of the rows, as once, few or many counts, or as a class when the clone is expanded.

cdr3_aa cdr3_nt v_call clone_size j_call d_call
CATSDRDTQYF TGTGCCACCAGTGATAGAGATACGCAGTATTTT TRBV24-1 few TRBJ2-3 -
CSVRPGKNTEAFF TGCAGCGTCCGCCCAGGGAAAAACACTGAAGCTTTCTTT TRBV29-1 - TRBJ1-1 -
CASSLGSGGSGYTF TGCGCCAGCAGCTTGGGGTCAGGGGGATCTGGCTACACCTTC TRBV5-1 many TRBJ1-2 TRBD1
CASSPTDRQETQYF TGTGCCAGTAGTCCCACAGACAGACAAGAGACCCAGTACTTC TRBV19 few TRBJ2-5 -
CASSPGLASETQYF TGTGCCAGCAGTCCGGGACTAGCTTCGGAGACCCAGTACTTC TRBV6-2/TRBV6-3 few TRBJ2-5 TRBD2
CATRPKGFTSNTEAFF TGTGCCACCCGCCCTAAGGGGTTTACCTCGAACACTGAAGCTTTCTTT TRBV24-1 - TRBJ1-1 -
CASSLAQGAPLEQYF TGTGCCAGCAGCTTAGCACAGGGGGCGCCGCTCGAGCAGTACTTC TRBV7-8 - TRBJ2-7 TRBD1
CSATWTSGDQETQYF TGCAGTGCTACCTGGACTAGCGGGGACCAAGAGACCCAGTACTTC TRBV20-1 - TRBJ2-5 TRBD2
CASSPGTSSGQETQYF TGTGCCAGCTCACCGGGGACCTCTAGCGGACAAGAGACCCAGTACTTC TRBV18 - TRBJ2-5 TRBD2
CASSPGLGGELFF TGTGCCAGCAGTCCCGGACTGGGCGGGGAGCTGTTTTTT TRBV28 many TRBJ2-2 -
CSARQAGDGYEQYF TGCAGTGCTAGGCAGGCGGGGGATGGGTACGAGCAGTACTTC TRBV20-1 many TRBJ2-7 TRBD2
CASSVAERNTGELFF TGTGCCAGCAGCGTAGCTGAAAGGAACACCGGGGAGCTGTTTTTT TRBV9 many TRBJ2-2 -
CAIKSGLKNQPQHF TGTGCCATCAAATCGGGGCTGAAGAATCAGCCCCAGCATTTT TRBV10-3 - TRBJ1-5 -
CASSSDGGRSYEQYF TGTGCCAGCAGTTCGGACGGGGGGCGGTCCTACGAGCAGTACTTC TRBV6-5 - TRBJ2-7 -
CASSILAGGLLNTGELFF TGTGCCAGCAGTATCCTAGCGGGGGGACTTTTGAACACCGGGGAGCTGTTTTTT TRBV6-2/TRBV6-3 many TRBJ2-2 TRBD2
CASSGRQDRGTEAFF TGTGCCAGCAGTGGAAGACAGGACAGGGGCACTGAAGCTTTCTTT TRBV2 many TRBJ1-1 TRBD1
CASSYDPGQLDYGYTF TGTGCCAGCAGTTACGACCCGGGACAGTTGGACTATGGCTACACCTTC TRBV6-2/TRBV6-3 - TRBJ1-2 TRBD1
CASSRWGQEAQETQYF TGTGCCAGCAGCAGGTGGGGACAGGAGGCCCAAGAGACCCAGTACTTC TRBV7-2 many TRBJ2-5 TRBD1
CSARQGSNQPQHF TGCAGTGCTAGACAGGGTAGCAATCAGCCCCAGCATTTT TRBV20-1 once TRBJ1-5 -
CASSFNQGRSGNTIYF TGTGCCAGCAGCTTTAATCAGGGACGCTCTGGAAACACCATATATTTT TRBV11-2 - TRBJ1-3 -
CASSSGTGGFYEQYF TGTGCCAGCAGCTCCGGAACAGGGGGCTTTTACGAGCAGTACTTC TRBV7-2 many TRBJ2-7 TRBD1
CASRGGTQETQYF TGTGCCAGCAGGGGGGGGACTCAAGAGACCCAGTACTTC TRBV2 few TRBJ2-5 TRBD2
CASSQGALGFEQYF TGTGCCAGCAGTCAGGGGGCGCTGGGCTTCGAGCAGTACTTC TRBV3-1 few TRBJ2-7 TRBD1
CASSIAPTGGGNIQYF TGTGCCAGTAGTATAGCCCCGACAGGGGGGGGAAACATTCAGTACTTC TRBV19 many TRBJ2-4 TRBD1
CASSQVGGGNTIYF TGTGCCAGCAGCCAAGTCGGGGGTGGAAACACCATATATTTT TRBV9 many TRBJ1-3 -
CASSDAGIYGYTF TGTGCCAGCAGCGATGCCGGGATCTACGGCTACACCTTC TRBV12-3/TRBV12-4 many TRBJ1-2 -
CASSQLRDGYEQYF TGTGCCAGCAGCCAGCTGAGAGACGGCTACGAGCAGTACTTC TRBV14 few TRBJ2-7 -
CASSPRTNSNTGELFF TGTGCCAGCAGCCCTCGGACTAACTCGAACACCGGGGAGCTGTTTTTT TRBV14 - TRBJ2-2 -
CASRVQGANYEQYF TGTGCCAGCAGGGTACAGGGGGCGAACTACGAGCAGTACTTC TRBV28 many TRBJ2-7 TRBD1
CASSPRDRVKTQYF TGTGCCAGCAGTCCGAGGGACAGGGTCAAGACCCAGTACTTC TRBV12-3/TRBV12-4 many TRBJ2-5 TRBD1
CASTDRGGTEAFF TGTGCCAGCACGGACAGGGGGGGCACTGAAGCTTTCTTT TRBV2 many TRBJ1-1 TRBD1
CAISEDGYGYTF TGTGCCATCAGTGAGGACGGCTATGGCTACACCTTC TRBV10-3 many TRBJ1-2 -
CSARQGGLNSPLHF TGCAGTGCTAGACAGGGGGGCCTTAATTCACCCCTCCACTTT TRBV20-1 many TRBJ1-6 TRBD1
CASRPQTSAEQYF TGTGCCAGCAGGCCCCAGACTAGCGCCGAGCAGTACTTC TRBV6-1 many TRBJ2-7 TRBD2
CASSQEGGNWQPQHF TGCGCCAGCAGCCAAGAAGGGGGGAATTGGCAGCCCCAGCATTTT TRBV4-1 many TRBJ1-5 -
CASSGLALQETQYF TGTGCCAGCTCAGGACTAGCGCTACAAGAGACCCAGTACTTC TRBV18 few TRBJ2-5 TRBD2
CASSLRGLLRYEQYF TGTGCCAGCAGTTTACGTGGACTATTACGCTACGAGCAGTACTTC TRBV28 many TRBJ2-7 -
CASSPPRAENAEAFF TGTGCCAGCTCACCACCGAGGGCCGAGAACGCTGAAGCTTTCTTT TRBV18 few TRBJ1-1 -
CSASLQGFPYEQYF TGCAGTGCTAGTCTACAGGGGTTCCCCTACGAGCAGTACTTC TRBV20-1 - TRBJ2-7 TRBD1
CATSIGTVQETQYF TGTGCCACCAGCATCGGGACAGTGCAAGAGACCCAGTACTTC TRBV15 many TRBJ2-5 TRBD1
CASSYLQGAPFSGANVLTF TGTGCCAGCAGTTACCTGCAGGGGGCCCCTTTCTCTGGGGCCAACGTCCTGACTTTC TRBV6-2/TRBV6-3 - TRBJ2-6 TRBD1
CATSSPGSGYTF TGTGCCACCAGTTCCCCGGGTTCGGGCTACACCTTC TRBV24-1 - TRBJ1-2 -
CASTPLANTGELFF TGTGCCAGCACCCCTCTCGCGAACACCGGGGAGCTGTTTTTT TRBV2 many TRBJ2-2 -
CASSKLGGAGTGELFF TGTGCCAGTAGTAAGCTCGGGGGGGCAGGTACCGGGGAGCTGTTTTTT TRBV19 few TRBJ2-2 TRBD2
CASSLDSGYTGNTIYF TGCGCCAGCAGCTTGGATTCAGGTTATACTGGAAACACCATATATTTT TRBV5-1 many TRBJ1-3 -
CASSRTQGNNQPQHF TGTGCCAGCAGCCGAACTCAGGGTAACAATCAGCCCCAGCATTTT TRBV11-2 - TRBJ1-5 -
CASSPMAGGNIQYF TGTGCCAGCTCACCAATGGCGGGTGGAAACATTCAGTACTTC TRBV18 - TRBJ2-4 -